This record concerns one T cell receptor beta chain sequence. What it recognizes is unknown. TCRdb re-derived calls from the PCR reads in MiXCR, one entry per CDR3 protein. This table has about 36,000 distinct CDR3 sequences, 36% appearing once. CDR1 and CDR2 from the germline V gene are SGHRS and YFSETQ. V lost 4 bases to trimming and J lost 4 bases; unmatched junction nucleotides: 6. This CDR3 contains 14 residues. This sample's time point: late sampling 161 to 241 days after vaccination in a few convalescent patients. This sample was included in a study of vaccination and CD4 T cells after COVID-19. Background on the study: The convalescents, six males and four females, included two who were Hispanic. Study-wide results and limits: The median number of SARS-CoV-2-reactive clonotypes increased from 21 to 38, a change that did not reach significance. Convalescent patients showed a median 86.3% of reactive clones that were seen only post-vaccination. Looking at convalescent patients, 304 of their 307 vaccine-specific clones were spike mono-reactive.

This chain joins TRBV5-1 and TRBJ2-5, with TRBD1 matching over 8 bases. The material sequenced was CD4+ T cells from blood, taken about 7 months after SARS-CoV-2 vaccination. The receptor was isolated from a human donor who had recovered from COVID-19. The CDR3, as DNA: TGCGCCAGCAGCCGGACAGGGTGGGGAGAGACCCAGTACTTC. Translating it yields CASSRTGWGETQYF.